Sequencing of this T cell receptor (beta chain) was carried out in a study of cytomegalovirus exposure and HLA in healthy donors. PCR amplification relied on 60 Vbeta primers (plus 13 Jbeta primers). Sequencing was performed with immunoSEQ multiplex PCR; in TCRdb, only in-frame clones are kept and a portion is missing. In the table there are around 180,000 clones, roughly 70% of which are singletons. The count of this clone is one. CDR1 and CDR2 from the germline V gene are SEHNR and FQNEAQ (reference sequence). This CDR3 is built from 13 residues. Germline trimming cut 5 bases from V and 7 bases from J; bases unmatched to any gene: 5.

This TCR was recovered from a girl aged 10 to 17 in good health and CMV-seronegative. V and J are TRBV7-9 and TRBJ1-1; 9 nucleotides align to TRBD1. The sequenced material came from PBMCs. CDR3 protein: CASSQTGGDEAFF. In DNA, the CDR3 is TGTGCCAGCAGCCAGACAGGGGGAGATGAAGCTTTCTTT.